The 23 T cell receptor beta chains presented below share a single source sample, sequenced in a study of human T cells and chemical hapten exposure. Regarding time point: healthy volunteer bleed at 6 weeks. Extraction yielded total RNA from whole blood (unfractionated). TCRdb independently ran MiXCR on the RACE reads; one entry per CDR3 protein. The data contain around 80,000 distinct CDR3 sequences, approximately 8% of them singletons. Sequenced material: whole blood. The receptors were sampled from a male donor in good health. Some clones in this sample may be carry-over from other donors' samples.

Ten or more counts support this clonotype. V gene TRBV12-3 or TRBV12-4 combines with J gene TRBJ2-2; tentatively, D is TRBD1 (6 bases). The CDR3 is made up of 19 amino acids. Trimming pared 6 bases from V and 0 bases from J, leaving 23 bases between. The CDR3 nucleotides read TGTGCCAGCAGCTTAACCGGGACACCGATTATTGCGAACACCGGGGAGCTGTTTTTT. Translated: CASSLTGTPIIANTGELFF.

This chain uses TRBV3-2 with TRBJ2-4; whether TRBD1, the table's D call, matches the DNA was not checked. TRBV3-2 is a pseudogene segment. The CDR3 has 19 amino acids. CDR3 amino acids: CASSQISSTGKGHKNIQYF. The CDR3, as DNA: TGTGCCAGCAGCCAGATCAGTTCGACAGGGAAGGGGCACAAAAACATTCAGTACTTC.

This clonotype was picked up a small number of times. This rearrangement joins TRBV4-1 to TRBJ2-1; D gene unclear. The CDR3 is made up of 15 amino acids. CDR1 and CDR2 (germline): MGHRA, YSYEKL. Trimming took 3 bases from V and 7 from J, leaving 16 bases between them. The CDR3 reads CASSQVSVIGNEQFF. CDR3 coding DNA: TGCGCCAGCAGCCAGGTTTCCGTTATTGGGAATGAGCAGTTCTTC.

There are a few counts of this clonotype. The chain joins TRBV25-1 to TRBJ2-5; 10 bases match TRBD1. Trimming cost V 4 bases and J 1 base; bases outside gene matches: 3. CDR1 is MGHDK, CDR2 SYGVNS, per germline. The length of the CDR3 is 15 residues. CDR3 coding DNA: TGTGCCAGCAGTGGAGGGACAGGGGTCCAAGAGACCCAGTACTTC. Translating gives CASSGGTGVQETQYF.

The chain recombines TRBV5-4 with TRBJ1-1; no definite D call. This CDR3 contains 16 residues. CDR1 and CDR2 from the germline V gene are SGHNT and YYREEE (reference sequence). With 1 base removed from V and 0 bases from J, the gap between germline ends came to 13 bases. CDR3 coding DNA: TGTGCCAGCAGCTTGCGCCCTGGAGATCTGAACACTGAAGCTTTCTTT. Protein product: CASSLRPGDLNTEAFF.

This clonotype has more than one count but fewer than ten. The chain is built from TRBV6-1 and TRBJ1-3, with a weak D call TRBD1 (6 bases). V lost 6 bases and J 0 bases, leaving 12 bases between the germline ends. Germline loops: CDR1 MNHNS, CDR2 SASEGT. The CDR3 runs to 15 residues. CDR3 loop: CASSNRASSGNTIYF. The CDR3 DNA follows: TGTGCCAGCAGCAACAGGGCGAGCTCTGGAAACACCATATATTTT.

This clonotype was detected only a few times. The rearrangement uses TRBV4-1 and TRBJ2-7; D remains unclear. Trimming removed 1 base from V and 0 bases from J, with 10 bases in between. Germline V gives CDR1 MGHRA, CDR2 YSYEKL. The CDR3 sequence is 15 residues long. The CDR3 DNA follows: TGCGCCAGCAGCCAAGTCCAGTCCAGCTCCTACGAGCAGTACTTC. Translating it yields CASSQVQSSSYEQYF.

The J gene is TRBJ2-1, the V gene TRBV5-1, with D possibly being TRBD1 (6 bases). Germline V gene lookup returns CDR1 SGHRS and CDR2 YFSETQ. This CDR3 is built from 16 residues. Trimming cost V 4 bases and J 4 bases, with 18 bases left between them. The CDR3 region has the DNA TGCGCCAGCAGCAACCGACAGGACCGAAGTTACAATGAGCAGTTCTTC. Translating it yields CASSNRQDRSYNEQFF.

J is TRBJ1-1 and V is TRBV6-5, with 10 positions matching TRBD1. J lost 5 bases, V lost 0 bases, and 3 bases had no gene match. This CDR3 is 15 amino acids long. CDR1 MNHEY and CDR2 SVGAGI come from the germline V gene. The chain's CDR3 is CASSYSGTGVTEAFF. The CDR3 DNA is TGTGCCAGCAGTTACTCGGGGACAGGGGTTACTGAAGCTTTCTTT.

The chain combines TRBV5-1 with TRBJ1-1, with TRBD1 as a possible D gene (6 bases). The V gene's germline CDR1 is SGHRS and CDR2 YFSETQ. Between the trimmed V and J ends, which lost 0 bases and 5 bases, there was a span of 8 bases. The length of the CDR3 is 13 residues. The CDR3 sequence: CASSLDQGTEAFF. The CDR3 DNA sequence: TGCGCCAGCAGCTTGGATCAGGGGACTGAAGCTTTCTTT.

The chain recombines TRBV5-1 with TRBJ1-1; no definite D call. The germline V gene encodes CDR1 SGHRS and CDR2 YFSETQ. This CDR3 region has 15 residues. V lost 3 bases and J lost 5, with 17 bases in between. CDR3 sequence reads: CASSSSSDPGTEAFF. The CDR3 DNA is TGCGCCAGCAGCTCGTCTTCGGACCCGGGGACTGAAGCTTTCTTT.

This clonotype was recorded a few times. The chain combines TRBV6-2 or TRBV6-3 with TRBJ1-1, with 8 positions matching TRBD1. Germline V gene data show CDR1 as MNHEY and CDR2 as SVGEGT. The V and J ends lost 5 bases and 4 bases, in that order; junction bases with no gene match: 6. The CDR3 totals 14 residues. For the CDR3, the DNA is TGTGCCAGCAGTCCGGGGGACAGGATCACTGAAGCTTTCTTT. Its protein is CASSPGDRITEAFF.

This clonotype was observed a handful of times. This rearrangement joins TRBV3-1 to TRBJ2-4; 7 bases match TRBD1. Germline CDR1 LGHDT, CDR2 YNNKEL (reference sequence). The V segment lost 6 bases and the J segment 0 bases; nucleotides outside the gene matches: 20. The CDR3 totals 20 residues. CDR3 coding DNA: TGTGCCAGCAGTCTTACTCAAGGTGGTCGGACAGGCCTAGCCAAAAACATTCAGTACTTC. As protein: CASSLTQGGRTGLAKNIQYF.

J is TRBJ2-3 and V is TRBV6-2 or TRBV6-3, with 10 bases lining up with TRBD2. Germline V lookup: CDR1 MNHEY, CDR2 SVGEGT. The CDR3 extends over 19 amino acids. Trimming cost V 0 bases and J 0 bases; bases outside gene matches: 9. Here the CDR3 reads CASSYSWASGGPSTDTQYF. In DNA form, the CDR3 reads TGTGCCAGCAGTTACTCGTGGGCTAGCGGGGGTCCCAGCACAGATACGCAGTATTTT.

This clonotype occurred many times. The V gene is TRBV6-5, the J gene TRBJ1-4; D is unclear. V was cut by 3 bases and J by 0 bases, with 8 bases left in between. From germline, CDR1 is MNHEY and CDR2 SVGAGI. The CDR3 length is 15 residues. The CDR3 DNA sequence: TGTGCCAGCAGTTATACGACTGCAACTAATGAAAAACTGTTTTTT. This gives the protein CASSYTTATNEKLFF.

The CDR3 here is CASSQVTGNLYEQYF. CDR3 nucleotides: TGCGCCAGCAGCCAAGTGACCGGCAACCTCTACGAGCAGTACTTC. The chain combines TRBV4-1 with TRBJ2-7; D is undetermined. Trimming shortened V by 1 base and J by 3 bases, and 13 bases separated the two germline ends. Germline V lookup: CDR1 MGHRA, CDR2 YSYEKL. The CDR3 is 15 amino acids.

The V gene is TRBV12-3 or TRBV12-4, the J gene TRBJ1-1; D uncertain. Trimming shortened V by 7 bases and J by 0 bases, and 12 bases separated the two germline ends. This CDR3 has 14 amino acids. Here the CDR3 reads CASIPQTMNTEAFF. The CDR3 DNA sequence: TGTGCCAGCATCCCCCAGACCATGAACACTGAAGCTTTCTTT.

The chain couples TRBV4-3 to TRBJ1-4; 10 nucleotides match TRBD1. Germline trimming cut 4 bases from V and 7 bases from J; bases unmatched to any gene: 6. The CDR3 spans 15 residues. Germline V gives CDR1 LGHNA, CDR2 YSLEER. CDR3 sequence reads: CASSPWTGGGEKLFF. The CDR3 DNA follows: TGCGCCAGCAGCCCCTGGACAGGGGGAGGTGAAAAACTGTTTTTT.

This clonotype was counted many times. The V gene is TRBV3-1, the J gene TRBJ2-6; D gene ambiguous. Germline CDR1 and CDR2: LGHDT and YNNKEL (reference sequence). The CDR3 is 15 residues long. Between the trimmed V and J ends, which lost 4 bases and 0 bases, there was a span of 7 bases. CDR3 sequence: CASSPLFSGANVLTF. DNA of the CDR3: TGTGCCAGCAGCCCATTATTCTCTGGGGCCAACGTCCTGACTTTC.

This clonotype was detected ten times or more. V usage is TRBV5-1 and J usage is TRBJ1-1; unclear D gene. This CDR3 spans 12 amino acids. V was clipped by 0 bases and J by 4 bases, with 4 bases between them. In germline, CDR1 is SGHRS, CDR2 YFSETQ. The CDR3 spells CASSLVSTEAFF. DNA for the CDR3: TGCGCCAGCAGCTTGGTCAGCACTGAAGCTTTCTTT. Together with reference TRBV5-1 and TRBJ1-1, the CDR3 gives the full variable domain: KAGVTQTPRYLIKTRGQQVTLSCSPISGHRSVSWYQQTPGQGLQFLFEYFSETQRNKGNFPGRFSGRQFSNSRSEMNVSTLELGDSALYLCASSLVSTEAFFGQGTRLTVV.

The chain employs TRBV21-1 and TRBJ1-6; TRBD1 is taken as the D call from the table, unchecked against the DNA. TRBV21-1 is given as a pseudogene. This CDR3 has 15 residues. This CDR3 reads CASSKGGPGYSPLHF. The CDR3 DNA reads as TGTGCCAGCAGCAAAGGGGGCCCCGGGTATTCACCCCTCCACTTT.

By proportion, this clonotype is medium-sized (0.01 to 0.1%). V usage is TRBV6-4 and J usage is TRBJ2-2; D remains ambiguous. CDR1 is MRHNA, CDR2 SNTAGT, per germline. Trimming took 6 bases from V and 0 from J, leaving 11 bases between them. This CDR3 comprises 15 residues. The CDR3 DNA reads TGTGCCAGCAGCAGAGACATGGCGAACACCGGGGAGCTGTTTTTT. It specifies CASSRDMANTGELFF.

This clonotype occurred many times. This sequence joins TRBV20-1 and TRBJ2-7; no clear D gene. CDR1 is DFQATT, CDR2 SNEGSKA, per germline (reference sequence). Trimming pared 3 bases from V and 6 bases from J, leaving 9 bases between. The CDR3 loop spans 11 amino acids. The CDR3 sequence is CSARAGPEQYF. The DNA of the CDR3 is TGCAGTGCTAGGGCCGGGCCCGAGCAGTACTTC.